The 23 T cell receptor beta chains presented below share a single source sample, sequenced in a study of post-analysis software for immune sequencing data. Study-level results: Higher frequency in patients than in controls was seen for about 5 TRBV segments, with TRBV5-6, TRBV5-1 and TRBV20-1 among them.

Antigens of these TCRs are unknown. Unique molecular identifiers were present in the TCR beta cDNA libraries. TCRdb analysed the PCR reads with MiXCR anew, one entry per CDR3 protein. This sample has 750,000 to 900,000 distinct CDR3 sequences; about 43% occur once, and the top ten carry just under 5%. Sequenced: blood. The receptors come from a girl aged 5 to 17 with multiple sclerosis.

This chain joins TRBV28 and TRBJ2-7, with D possibly called TRBD1 or TRBD2 (5 bases each). Per germline, CDR1 MDHEN and CDR2 SYDVKM. The V end was cut by 5 bases, the J end by 5 bases, with 16 bases between. The CDR3 is made up of 14 amino acids. The CDR3 DNA reads as TGTGCCAGCAGTAGGGGTGGGGCGGGCAACGAGCAGTACTTC. This encodes CASSRGGAGNEQYF.

Here the CDR3 reads CASSEYGRGAEKLFF. CDR3 coding DNA: TGTGCCAGCAGTGAATACGGCAGGGGGGCTGAAAAACTGTTTTTT. The chain links TRBV25-1 to TRBJ1-4, with TRBD1 matching over 7 bases. Germline V gene sequence: CDR1 MGHDK, CDR2 SYGVNS. V lost 0 bases to trimming and J lost 7 bases; unmatched junction nucleotides: 5. The length of the CDR3 is 15 residues.

The V gene is TRBV11-2, the J gene TRBJ1-2; possibly TRBD1 for D (5 bases). Germline CDR1 SGHAT, CDR2 FQNNGV. Trimming cost V 5 bases and J 4 bases, with 14 bases left between them. This CDR3 has 14 residues. Here the CDR3 reads CASSAPGTAYGYTF. The CDR3 DNA sequence: TGTGCCAGCAGCGCCCCAGGGACTGCCTATGGCTACACCTTC.

The chain joins TRBV5-1 to TRBJ2-5, with D possibly matching TRBD2 (6 bases). The CDR3 has 13 amino acids. V dropped 7 bases and J dropped 2 bases, with 12 bases sitting between them. Germline V CDR1 and CDR2: SGHRS, YFSETQ. The CDR3 loop is CASRVGGQETQYF. The DNA for the CDR3 is TGCGCCAGCCGAGTGGGGGGACAAGAGACCCAGTACTTC.

The J gene is TRBJ2-7, the V gene TRBV7-9, with D possibly TRBD2 on 6 matching bases. CDR1 SEHNR and CDR2 FQNEAQ come from the germline V gene (reference sequence). The CDR3 consists of 15 residues. Trimming took off 2 bases at V and 9 bases at J, with 20 bases between the two ends. In DNA form, the CDR3 reads TGTGCCAGCAGCTTAAGGACGGGAGAAGGAAACATGCAGTACTTC. This sequence encodes CASSLRTGEGNMQYF.

This clonotype has just a few counts. This chain connects TRBV25-1 to TRBJ2-7; 8 nucleotides align to TRBD2. Trimming took 5 bases from V and 3 from J; bases not matched to a gene: 9. This CDR3 comprises 15 residues. The germline CDR1 and CDR2 sequences are MGHDK and SYGVNS. The CDR3 is CASSTSGRGNYEQYF. The CDR3 nucleotides are TGTGCCAGCAGTACCAGCGGGAGAGGGAACTACGAGCAGTACTTC.

The chain couples TRBV28 to TRBJ1-4, with D possibly TRBD1 on 5 matching bases. V lost 1 base and J lost 13, with 19 bases in between. This CDR3 region has 15 residues. Germline V gene data show CDR1 as MDHEN and CDR2 as SYDVKM. The CDR3 loop reads CASSLLSTGRSLLFF. The CDR3 region has the DNA TGTGCCAGCAGTTTATTGTCGACGGGACGGAGCCTACTGTTTTTT.

The V gene is TRBV27, the J gene TRBJ2-5; D not resolved. The J call could be wrong; TRBJ2-7 is a better fit for the DNA end. In germline, CDR1 is MNHEY, CDR2 SMNVEV (reference sequence). CDR3 length: 17 amino acids. As DNA, the CDR3 is TGTGCCAGCAGTTTATCAAACCCCTTCGAGAATAGCTACGAGCAGTACTTC. Translating it yields CASSLSNPFENSYEQYF.

The rearrangement links TRBV27 to TRBJ2-5; 8 nucleotides align to TRBD2. After removal of 4 bases from V and 2 bases from J, the junction contained 9 bases not matched to a gene. Germline V gene data show CDR1 as MNHEY and CDR2 as SMNVEV (reference sequence). The CDR3 contains 16 residues. The CDR3 sequence is CASSSLAGTPQETQYF. DNA of the CDR3: TGTGCCAGCAGTTCCCTAGCGGGCACCCCTCAAGAGACCCAGTACTTC.

A few counts support this clonotype. V gene TRBV6-1 combines with J gene TRBJ2-1; TRBD2 agrees at 8 bases. The junction had 15 bases not matched to a gene; V was cut back by 6 bases and J by 5 bases. Per germline, CDR1 MNHNS and CDR2 SASEGT. The CDR3 contains 17 residues. As DNA, the CDR3 is TGTGCCAGCAGCCGGACCCCCGGGACTAGACACGACAATGAGCAGTTCTTC. Protein sequence: CASSRTPGTRHDNEQFF.

The CDR3 region is CSVVIRPTSTDTQYF. The CDR3 DNA reads TGCAGCGTTGTGATCCGGCCTACTAGCACAGATACGCAGTATTTT. This chain connects TRBV29-1 to TRBJ2-3; the D is unclear. This CDR3 is 15 amino acids long. Germline V CDR1 and CDR2: SQVTM, ANQGSEA. The ends were cut back, 4 bases at V and 0 bases at J, with 14 bases in the middle.

The chain links TRBV5-5 to TRBJ1-1; D unclear. V lost 1 base and J lost 6, with 10 bases in between. Germline V gives CDR1 SGHKS, CDR2 YYEKEE (reference sequence). The CDR3 length is 13 residues. The CDR3 DNA is TGTGCCAGCAGCTTGTGGATCCAGTCTGAAGCTTTCTTT. Translating gives CASSLWIQSEAFF.

The chain links TRBV27 to TRBJ2-4; D call uncertain. Germline assignment: CDR1 MNHEY and CDR2 SMNVEV (reference sequence). The CDR3 contains 14 residues. V gave up 8 bases and J gave up 0 bases, with 11 bases separating them. CDR3 amino acids: CASAQFVAKNIQYF. The CDR3 coding sequence is TGTGCCAGCGCACAGTTCGTAGCCAAAAACATTCAGTACTTC.

This clonotype has more than one count but fewer than ten. The chain has TRBV6-1 and TRBJ2-1; the D is unclear. The CDR3 runs to 14 residues. Trimming pared 0 bases from V and 9 bases from J, leaving 12 bases between. The germline V gene has CDR1 MNHNS and CDR2 SASEGT. The CDR3 protein is CASSEAGSVGEQFF. The CDR3 DNA is TGTGCCAGCAGTGAAGCAGGTTCGGTAGGTGAGCAGTTCTTC.

V usage is TRBV12-3 or TRBV12-4 and J usage is TRBJ1-6; D possibly corresponds to TRBD1 (5 bases). The CDR3 totals 14 residues. Trimming removed 1 base from V and 7 bases from J, with 8 bases in between. CDR3 bases: TGTGCCAGCAGTTTAGTCCAGGGAAATTCACCCCTCCACTTT. Protein sequence: CASSLVQGNSPLHF.

CDR3 in DNA: TGTGCCAGCAGCTTGAATCCTAGCGGGACCTACGAGCAGTACTTC. It codes for CASSLNPSGTYEQYF. The chain is built from TRBV5-6 and TRBJ2-7; 9 nucleotides line up with TRBD2. Germline assignment: CDR1 SGHDT and CDR2 YYEEEE. Losses at the gene ends were 1 base for V and 2 bases for J; bases not matched to a gene: 4. This CDR3 comprises 15 residues.

On this clonotype itself: At one end the junction does not follow the germline gene, possibly because of a read error. The genes are TRBV3-1 and TRBJ1-2, with D perhaps matching TRBD1 (6 bases). CDR3 length: 15 amino acids. Germline CDR1 reads LGHDT; CDR2 reads YNNKEL (reference sequence). This chain's CDR3 is CAGSHPTRGHYGYTF. CDR3 nucleotides: TGTGCCGGCAGCCACCCGACCCGGGGGCACTATGGCTACACCTTC.

This chain joins TRBV3-1 and TRBJ2-7; D is unclear. Germline loops: CDR1 LGHDT, CDR2 YNNKEL (reference sequence). CDR3 length: 12 residues. Trimming took off 1 base at V and 12 bases at J, with 13 bases between the two ends. CDR3 bases: TGTGCCAGCAGCCAAGCAGGTATAGGTCGGTACTTC. Its translation is CASSQAGIGRYF.

The J gene is TRBJ2-5, the V gene TRBV25-1; no clear D gene. Germline values: CDR1 MGHDK, CDR2 SYGVNS. V lost 6 bases and J 4 bases, leaving 3 bases between the germline ends. The CDR3 has 10 residues. CDR3 amino acids: CASRLETQYF. As DNA, the CDR3 is TGTGCCAGCAGACTAGAGACCCAGTACTTC.

CDR3: CSARGGDSNQPQHF. The CDR3 region has the DNA TGCAGTGCTAGAGGGGGCGATAGCAATCAGCCCCAGCATTTT. This chain uses TRBV20-1 with TRBJ1-5; a possible D gene is TRBD1 (5 bases). V was cut by 1 base and J by 0 bases, with 7 bases left in between. This CDR3 contains 14 residues. Germline V gene lookup returns CDR1 DFQATT and CDR2 SNEGSKA (reference sequence).

The chain joins TRBV25-1 to TRBJ2-1, with D possibly called TRBD1 or TRBD2 (5 bases each). The V gene lost 7 bases and the J gene lost 5 bases, with 21 bases spanning the gap. Per germline, CDR1 MGHDK and CDR2 SYGVNS. CDR3 length: 16 amino acids. The CDR3 nucleotides are TGTGCCAGCAATAGGTTTCCAGAGGGGATCGACAATGAGCAGTTCTTC. Protein product: CASNRFPEGIDNEQFF.

In the case of this clonotype: The junction differs from germline at one of its ends, possibly a read error. V gene TRBV7-9 combines with J gene TRBJ2-5; D uncertain. The germline CDR1 and CDR2 sequences are SEHNR and FQNEAQ (reference sequence). The CDR3 is 13 residues long. CDR3 DNA sequence: TGTGCCAGCAGCTTAGGGGCCCAAGAGATCCAGTACTTC. Protein sequence: CASSLGAQEIQYF.

This clonotype was counted only a few times. This chain links TRBV29-1 with TRBJ2-4; D is undetermined. V lost 7 bases and J 0 bases, leaving 13 bases between the germline ends. The CDR3 has 14 amino acids. Germline values: CDR1 SQVTM, CDR2 ANQGSEA. The CDR3 DNA is TGCAGCGCCAGAAGCACGCTAGCCAAAAACATTCAGTACTTC. Protein product: CSARSTLAKNIQYF.